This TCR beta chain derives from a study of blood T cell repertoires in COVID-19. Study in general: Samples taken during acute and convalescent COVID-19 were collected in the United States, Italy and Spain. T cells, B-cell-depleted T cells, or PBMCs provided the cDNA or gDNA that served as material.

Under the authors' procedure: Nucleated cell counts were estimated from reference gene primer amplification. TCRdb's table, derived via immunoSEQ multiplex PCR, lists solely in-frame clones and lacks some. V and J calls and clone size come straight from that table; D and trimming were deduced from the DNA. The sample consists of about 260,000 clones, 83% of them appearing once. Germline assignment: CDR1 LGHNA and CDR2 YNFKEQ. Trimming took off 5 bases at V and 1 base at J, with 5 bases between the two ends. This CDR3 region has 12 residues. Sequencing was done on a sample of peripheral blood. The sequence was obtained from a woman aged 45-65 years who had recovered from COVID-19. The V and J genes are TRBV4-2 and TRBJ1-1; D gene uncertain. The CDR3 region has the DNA TGTGCCAGCAGCGATAGGAACACTGAAGCTTTCTTT. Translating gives CASSDRNTEAFF.